This T cell receptor (beta chain) was identified during a study of blood T cell repertoires in COVID-19. Trimming took 6 bases from V and 3 from J; bases not matched to a gene: 13. Germline loops: CDR1 LNHDA, CDR2 SQIVND (reference sequence). The CDR3 has 16 residues. Sequencing was performed with immunoSEQ multiplex PCR; in TCRdb, only in-frame clones are kept and a portion is missing. This table holds roughly 200,000 clones, around 82% found once. The sequence derives from a man aged 50 to 60 with active or convalescent COVID-19. Source material: peripheral blood. The chain recombines TRBV19 with TRBJ2-5, with TRBD1 matching over 7 bases. CDR3: CASRGWDSPEEETQYF. CDR3 DNA sequence: TGTGCCAGTAGGGGGTGGGACAGCCCCGAAGAAGAGACCCAGTACTTC. The full variable domain, in which reference TRBV19 and TRBJ2-5 provide the parts outside the CDR3, is DGGITQSPKYLFRKEGQNVTLSCEQNLNHDAMYWYRQDPGQGLRLIYYSQIVNDFQKGDIAEGYSVSREKKESFPLTVTSAQKNPTAFYLCASRGWDSPEEETQYFGPGTRLLVL.